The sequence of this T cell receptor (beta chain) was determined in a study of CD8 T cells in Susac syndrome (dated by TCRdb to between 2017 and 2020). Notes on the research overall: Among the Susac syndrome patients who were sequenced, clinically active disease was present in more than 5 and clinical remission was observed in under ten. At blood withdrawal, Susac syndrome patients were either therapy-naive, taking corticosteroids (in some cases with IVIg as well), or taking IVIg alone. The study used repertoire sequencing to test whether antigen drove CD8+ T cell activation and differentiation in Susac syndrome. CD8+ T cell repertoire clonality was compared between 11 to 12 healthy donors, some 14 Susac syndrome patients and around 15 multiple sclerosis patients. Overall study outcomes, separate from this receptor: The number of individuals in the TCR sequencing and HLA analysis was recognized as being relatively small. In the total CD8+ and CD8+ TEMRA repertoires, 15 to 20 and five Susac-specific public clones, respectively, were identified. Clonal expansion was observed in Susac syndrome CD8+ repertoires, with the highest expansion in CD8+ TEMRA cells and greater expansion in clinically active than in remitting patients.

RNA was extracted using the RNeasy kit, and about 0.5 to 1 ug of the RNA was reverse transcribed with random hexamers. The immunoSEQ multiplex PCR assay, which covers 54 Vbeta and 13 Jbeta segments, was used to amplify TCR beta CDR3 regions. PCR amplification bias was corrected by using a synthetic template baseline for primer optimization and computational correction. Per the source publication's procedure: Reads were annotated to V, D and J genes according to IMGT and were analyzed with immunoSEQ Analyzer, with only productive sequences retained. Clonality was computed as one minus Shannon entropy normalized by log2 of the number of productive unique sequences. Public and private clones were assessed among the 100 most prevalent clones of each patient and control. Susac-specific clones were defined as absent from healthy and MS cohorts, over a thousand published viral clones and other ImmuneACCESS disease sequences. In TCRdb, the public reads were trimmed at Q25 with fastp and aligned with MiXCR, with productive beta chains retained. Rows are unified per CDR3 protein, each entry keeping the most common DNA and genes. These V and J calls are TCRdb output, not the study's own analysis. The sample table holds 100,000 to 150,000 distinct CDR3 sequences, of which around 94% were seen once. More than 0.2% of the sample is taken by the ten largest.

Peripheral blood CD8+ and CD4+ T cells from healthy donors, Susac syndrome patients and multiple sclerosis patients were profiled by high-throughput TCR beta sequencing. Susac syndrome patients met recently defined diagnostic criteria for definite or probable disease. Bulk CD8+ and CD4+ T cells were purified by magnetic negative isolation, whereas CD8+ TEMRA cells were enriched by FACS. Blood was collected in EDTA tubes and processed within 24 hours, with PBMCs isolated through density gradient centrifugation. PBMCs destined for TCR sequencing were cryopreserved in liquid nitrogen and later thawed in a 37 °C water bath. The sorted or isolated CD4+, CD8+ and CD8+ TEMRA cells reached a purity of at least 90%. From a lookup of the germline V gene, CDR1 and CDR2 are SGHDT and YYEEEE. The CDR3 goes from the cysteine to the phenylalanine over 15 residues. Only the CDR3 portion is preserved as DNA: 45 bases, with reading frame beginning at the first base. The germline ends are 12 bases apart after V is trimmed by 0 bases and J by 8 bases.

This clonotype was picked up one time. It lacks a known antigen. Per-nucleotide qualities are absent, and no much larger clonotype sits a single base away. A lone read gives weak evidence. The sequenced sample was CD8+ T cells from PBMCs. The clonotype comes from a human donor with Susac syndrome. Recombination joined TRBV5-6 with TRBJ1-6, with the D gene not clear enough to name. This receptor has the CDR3 CASSLGGGGDSPLHF. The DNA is TGTGCCAGCAGCTTGGGTGGAGGTGGAGATTCACCCCTCCACTTT. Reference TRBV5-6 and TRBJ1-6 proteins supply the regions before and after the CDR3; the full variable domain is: DAGVTQSPTHLIKTRGQQVTLRCSPKSGHDTVSWYQQALGQGPQFIFQYYEEEERQRGNFPDRFSGHQFPNYSSELNVNALLLGDSALYLCASSLGGGGDSPLHFGNGTRLTVT.